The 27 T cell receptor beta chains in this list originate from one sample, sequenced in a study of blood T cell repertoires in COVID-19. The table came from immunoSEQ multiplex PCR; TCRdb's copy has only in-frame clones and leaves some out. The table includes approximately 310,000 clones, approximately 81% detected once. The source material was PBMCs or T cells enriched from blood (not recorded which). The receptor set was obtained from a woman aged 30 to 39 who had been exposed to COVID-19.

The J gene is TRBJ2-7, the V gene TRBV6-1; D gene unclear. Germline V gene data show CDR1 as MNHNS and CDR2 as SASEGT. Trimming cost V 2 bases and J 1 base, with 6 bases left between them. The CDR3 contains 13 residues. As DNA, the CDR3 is TGTGCCAGCAGTGAATTCGGTTCCTACGAGCAGTACTTC. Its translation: CASSEFGSYEQYF.

The CDR3 loop reads CASSQVQGNTEAFF. The CDR3 DNA is TGTGCCAGCAGCCAAGTACAGGGGAACACTGAAGCTTTCTTT. The chain employs TRBV5-4 and TRBJ1-1, with a possible D match to TRBD1 (6 bases). This CDR3 comprises 14 residues. Trimming removed 4 bases from V and 1 base from J, with 11 bases in between. Germline V lookup: CDR1 SGHNT, CDR2 YYREEE (reference sequence).

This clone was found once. The CDR3 DNA follows: TGTGCCAGCAGCCTAAGGGAATCGGGACTGGCATCCTACGAGCAGTACTTC. It specifies CASSLRESGLASYEQYF. V and J are TRBV4-2 and TRBJ2-7; D may be TRBD2 (6 bases). The CDR3 runs to 17 residues. V gave up 4 bases and J gave up 1 base, with 20 bases separating them. Germline V gene lookup returns CDR1 LGHNA and CDR2 YNFKEQ.

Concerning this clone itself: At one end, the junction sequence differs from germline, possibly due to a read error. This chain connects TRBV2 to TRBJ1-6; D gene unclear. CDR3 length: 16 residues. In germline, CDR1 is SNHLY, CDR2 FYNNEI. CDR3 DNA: TGTGCCAGCAGAGAAGACTGGAGCTCCTATAATTCACCCCTCCACTTT. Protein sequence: CASREDWSSYNSPLHF.

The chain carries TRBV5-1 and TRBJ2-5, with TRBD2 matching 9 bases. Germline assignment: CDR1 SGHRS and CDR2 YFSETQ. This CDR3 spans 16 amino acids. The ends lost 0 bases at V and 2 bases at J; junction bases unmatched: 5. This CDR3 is CASSLEGSGRQETQYF. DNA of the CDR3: TGCGCCAGCAGCTTGGAAGGTAGCGGGAGACAAGAGACCCAGTACTTC.

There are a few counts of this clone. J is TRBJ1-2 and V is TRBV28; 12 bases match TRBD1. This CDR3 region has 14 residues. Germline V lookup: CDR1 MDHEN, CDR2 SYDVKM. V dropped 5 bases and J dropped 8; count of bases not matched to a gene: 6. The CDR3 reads CASSAGQGAYGYTF. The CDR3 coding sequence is TGTGCCAGCAGTGCGGGACAGGGGGCTTACGGCTACACCTTC.

CDR3 in amino acids: CASSPRVWGGTEAFF. In DNA, the CDR3 is TGCGCCAGCAGCCCGAGAGTTTGGGGGGGCACTGAAGCTTTCTTT. The genes are TRBV5-1 and TRBJ1-1, with D perhaps TRBD1 (5 bases). Deletions cut 4 bases from V and 4 bases from J, with 17 bases between. CDR3 length: 15 residues. Germline V CDR1 and CDR2: SGHRS, YFSETQ. The full variable domain, in which reference TRBV5-1 and TRBJ1-1 provide the parts outside the CDR3, is KAGVTQTPRYLIKTRGQQVTLSCSPISGHRSVSWYQQTPGQGLQFLFEYFSETQRNKGNFPGRFSGRQFSNSRSEMNVSTLELGDSALYLCASSPRVWGGTEAFFGQGTRLTVV.

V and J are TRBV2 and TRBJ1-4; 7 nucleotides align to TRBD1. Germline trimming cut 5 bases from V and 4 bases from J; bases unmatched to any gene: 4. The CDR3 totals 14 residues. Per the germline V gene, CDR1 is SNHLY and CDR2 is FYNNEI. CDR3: CASSSGQFNEKLFF. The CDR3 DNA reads TGTGCCAGCAGTTCGGGACAGTTTAATGAAAAACTGTTTTTT.

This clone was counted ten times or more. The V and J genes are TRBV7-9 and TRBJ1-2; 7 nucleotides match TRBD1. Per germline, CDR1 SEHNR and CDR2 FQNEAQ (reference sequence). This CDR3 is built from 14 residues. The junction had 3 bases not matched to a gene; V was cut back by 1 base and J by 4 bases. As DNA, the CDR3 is TGTGCCAGCAGCTTAGGGGCAGGGGGCTATGGCTACACCTTC. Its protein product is CASSLGAGGYGYTF. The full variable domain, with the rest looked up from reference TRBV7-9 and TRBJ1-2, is DTGVSQNPRHKITKRGQNVTFRCDPISEHNRLYWYRQTLGQGPEFLTYFQNEAQLEKSRLLSDRFSAERPKGSFSTLEIQRTEQGDSAMYLCASSLGAGGYGYTFGSGTRLTVV.

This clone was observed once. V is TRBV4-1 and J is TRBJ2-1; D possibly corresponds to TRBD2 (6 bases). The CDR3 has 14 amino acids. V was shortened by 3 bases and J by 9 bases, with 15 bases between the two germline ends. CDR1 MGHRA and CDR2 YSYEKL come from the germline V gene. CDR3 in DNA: TGCGCCAGCAGCCATGACGGGGCCGGGGGTGAGCAGTTCTTC. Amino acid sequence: CASSHDGAGGEQFF.

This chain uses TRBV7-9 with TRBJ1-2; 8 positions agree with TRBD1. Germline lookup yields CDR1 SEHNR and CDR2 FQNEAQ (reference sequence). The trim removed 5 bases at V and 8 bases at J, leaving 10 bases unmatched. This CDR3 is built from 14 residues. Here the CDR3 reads CASSVAQTGDGYTF. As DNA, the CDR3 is TGTGCCAGCAGCGTTGCGCAGACAGGGGACGGCTACACCTTC.

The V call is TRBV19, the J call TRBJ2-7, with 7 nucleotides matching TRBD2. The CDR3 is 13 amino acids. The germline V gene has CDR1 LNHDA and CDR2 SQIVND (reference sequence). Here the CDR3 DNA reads TGTGCTTCCAGCGGGACCCTAAATATAGAGCAGTACTTC. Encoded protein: CASSGTLNIEQYF.

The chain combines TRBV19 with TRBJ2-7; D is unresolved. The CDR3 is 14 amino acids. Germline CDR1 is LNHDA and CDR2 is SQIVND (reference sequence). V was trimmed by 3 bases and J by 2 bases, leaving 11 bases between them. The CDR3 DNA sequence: TGTGCCAGTAGTATCACTTTCGCTACCTACGAGCAGTACTTC. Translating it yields CASSITFATYEQYF. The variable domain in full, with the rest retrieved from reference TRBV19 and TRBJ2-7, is DGGITQSPKYLFRKEGQNVTLSCEQNLNHDAMYWYRQDPGQGLRLIYYSQIVNDFQKGDIAEGYSVSREKKESFPLTVTSAQKNPTAFYLCASSITFATYEQYFGPGTRLTVT.

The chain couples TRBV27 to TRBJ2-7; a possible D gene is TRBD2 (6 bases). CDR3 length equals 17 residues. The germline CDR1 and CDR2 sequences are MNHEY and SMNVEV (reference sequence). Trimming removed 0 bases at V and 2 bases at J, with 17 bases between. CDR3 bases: TGTGCCAGCAGTTTATCTTGGGGGGACCCTCTGCCCTACGAGCAGTACTTC. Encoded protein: CASSLSWGDPLPYEQYF.

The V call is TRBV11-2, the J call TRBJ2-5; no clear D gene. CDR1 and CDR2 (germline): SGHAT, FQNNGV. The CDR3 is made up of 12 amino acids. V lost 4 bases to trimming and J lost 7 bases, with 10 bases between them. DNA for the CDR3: TGTGCCAGCAGCTCTCCGGCAGGGACCCAGTACTTC. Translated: CASSSPAGTQYF.

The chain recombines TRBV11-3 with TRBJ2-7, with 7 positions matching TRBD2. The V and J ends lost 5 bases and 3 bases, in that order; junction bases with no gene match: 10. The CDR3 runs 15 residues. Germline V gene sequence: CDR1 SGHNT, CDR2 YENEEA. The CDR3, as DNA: TGTGCCAGCAGCGAGCAGGGACTACCTCTCTACGAGCAGTACTTC. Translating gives CASSEQGLPLYEQYF.

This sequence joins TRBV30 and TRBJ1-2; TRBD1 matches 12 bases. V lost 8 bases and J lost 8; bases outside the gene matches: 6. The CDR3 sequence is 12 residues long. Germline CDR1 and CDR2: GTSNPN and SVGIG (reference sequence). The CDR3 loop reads CARGQGAGGYTF. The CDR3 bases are TGTGCCCGGGGACAGGGGGCAGGGGGCTACACCTTC.

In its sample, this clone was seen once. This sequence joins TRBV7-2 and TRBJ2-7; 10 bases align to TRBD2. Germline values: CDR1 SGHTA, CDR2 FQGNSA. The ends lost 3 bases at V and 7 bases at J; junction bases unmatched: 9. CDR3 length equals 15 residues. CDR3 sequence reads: CASSLNLAGVGEQYF. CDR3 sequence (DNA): TGTGCCAGCAGCTTGAACCTAGCGGGAGTGGGGGAGCAGTACTTC.

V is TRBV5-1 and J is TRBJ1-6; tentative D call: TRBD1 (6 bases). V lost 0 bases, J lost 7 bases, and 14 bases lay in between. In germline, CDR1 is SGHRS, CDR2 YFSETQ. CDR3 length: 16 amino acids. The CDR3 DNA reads TGCGCCAGCAGCTTGGCGGGGGGCGCCCGGAATTCACCCCTCCACTTT. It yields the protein CASSLAGGARNSPLHF.

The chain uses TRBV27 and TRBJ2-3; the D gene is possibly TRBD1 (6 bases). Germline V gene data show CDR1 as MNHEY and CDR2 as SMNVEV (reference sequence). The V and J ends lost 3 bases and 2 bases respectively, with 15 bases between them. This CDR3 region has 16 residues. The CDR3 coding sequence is TGTGCCAGCAGTTTCGCTACAGGGTGGCTCACAGATACGCAGTATTTT. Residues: CASSFATGWLTDTQYF.

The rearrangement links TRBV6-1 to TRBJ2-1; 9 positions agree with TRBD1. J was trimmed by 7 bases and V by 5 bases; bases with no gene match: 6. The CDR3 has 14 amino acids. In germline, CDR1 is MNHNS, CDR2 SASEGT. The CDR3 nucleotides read TGTGCCAGCAGTCCCAGGACAGGGGAAAATGAGCAGTTCTTC. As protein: CASSPRTGENEQFF.

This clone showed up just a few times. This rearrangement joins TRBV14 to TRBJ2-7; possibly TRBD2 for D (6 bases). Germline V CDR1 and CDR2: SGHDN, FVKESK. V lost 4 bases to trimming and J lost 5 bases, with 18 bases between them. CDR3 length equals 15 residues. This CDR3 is CASSPISAGFDEQYF. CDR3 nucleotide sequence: TGTGCCAGCAGCCCTATATCGGCGGGGTTCGACGAGCAGTACTTC.

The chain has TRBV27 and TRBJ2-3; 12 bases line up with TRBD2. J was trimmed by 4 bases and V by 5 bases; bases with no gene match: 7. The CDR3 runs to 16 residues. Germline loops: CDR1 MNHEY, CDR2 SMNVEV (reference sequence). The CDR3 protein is CASSPSLAGGADTQYF. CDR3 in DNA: TGTGCCAGCAGTCCATCACTAGCGGGAGGAGCAGATACGCAGTATTTT.

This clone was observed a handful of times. In DNA form, the CDR3 reads TGTGCCAGCTCACCACCGTATCCTTTGAACACTGAAGCTTTCTTT. Protein sequence: CASSPPYPLNTEAFF. This sequence joins TRBV18 and TRBJ1-1; D not certain. The CDR3 has 15 amino acids. Between the trimmed V and J ends, which lost 0 bases and 0 bases, there was a span of 8 bases. The germline V gene has CDR1 KGHSH and CDR2 LQKENI.

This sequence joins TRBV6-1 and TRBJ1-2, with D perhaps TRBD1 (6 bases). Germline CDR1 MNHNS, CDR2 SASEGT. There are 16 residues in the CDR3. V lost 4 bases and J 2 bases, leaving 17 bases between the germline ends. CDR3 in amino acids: CASSVTPGHSNYGYTF. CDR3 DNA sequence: TGTGCCAGCAGTGTTACCCCGGGACATTCAAACTATGGCTACACCTTC.

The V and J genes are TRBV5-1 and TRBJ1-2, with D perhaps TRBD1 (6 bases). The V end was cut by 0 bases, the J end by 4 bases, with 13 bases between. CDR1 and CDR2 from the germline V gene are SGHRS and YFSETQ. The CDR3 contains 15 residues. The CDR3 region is CASSLAAGVGYGYTF. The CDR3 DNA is TGCGCCAGCAGCTTGGCGGCAGGGGTAGGCTATGGCTACACCTTC.

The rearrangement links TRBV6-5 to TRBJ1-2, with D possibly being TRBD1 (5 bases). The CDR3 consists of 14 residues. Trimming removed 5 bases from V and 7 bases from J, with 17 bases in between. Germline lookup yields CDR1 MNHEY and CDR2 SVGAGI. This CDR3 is CASSRDSGFPGYTF. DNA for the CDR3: TGTGCCAGCAGTAGAGATTCAGGGTTCCCTGGCTACACCTTC.